Reported below is one T cell receptor (beta chain). Its antigen is currently unknown. The data belong to a study of regulatory T cells in long-lasting Graves disease. Time point in this sample: persistent/refractory GD, antithyroid drugs over 5 years with positive TRAb. Researchers made the TCR library from RNA that was extracted from PBMCs. Notes on the study in general: The analysis examined peripheral blood only and excluded thyroid tissue. Persistent Graves' disease cases displayed lower TCR diversity than newly diagnosed ones. A reduction in accuracy may have resulted from the small sample size.

TCR beta libraries were built with iRepertoire HTBI primers and Arm-PCR of CDR3 regions. Using its own MiXCR run on the multiplex PCR reads, TCRdb lists one record per CDR3 protein. The sample holds more than 300,000 distinct CDR3 sequences, roughly 23% seen once. This CDR3 has 15 residues. Trimming took 4 bases from V and 4 from J, leaving 15 bases between them. Germline values: CDR1 SGHKS, CDR2 YYEKEE (reference sequence). The TCR sequence derives from a woman aged 40 to 50 with Graves disease. Sample: peripheral blood mononuclear cells (PBMCs), taken when the disease was refractory, from a patient treated with antithyroid drugs. The chain joins TRBV5-5 to TRBJ1-5; D gene unclear. CDR3 sequence reads: CASSASAYPNQPQHF. CDR3 bases: TGTGCCAGCAGCGCCTCAGCGTACCCAAATCAGCCCCAGCATTTT.